This is a list of T cell receptor beta chains from one sample in a study of T cells after yellow fever vaccination. TCRdb called the 5' RACE reads again in MiXCR, with one record for every CDR3 protein. The table has roughly 150,000 distinct CDR3 sequences, 7.7% seen once; the top ten hold approximately 0.78%. The source material was CD4+ T cells sorted from PBMCs, sampled 5 days after the yellow fever booster vaccination. The receptors stem from a man aged 30-40 years who received the YFV17D yellow fever vaccine. Both conserved end residues are part of each CDR3. A D gene is named only where the DNA matches it firmly. Expanded clones get a size class; other rows say once, few or many, or leave the size out.

j_call,d_call,clone_size,v_call,cdr3_nt,cdr3_aa
TRBJ2-5,NA,many,TRBV20-1,TGCAGTGCTCGCGGAGGGGGGGAGGATTGGGAGACCCAGTACTTC,CSARGGGEDWETQYF
TRBJ1-1,NA,many,TRBV30,TGTGCCTGGAGTGTATCCGGGGGTGGCACTGAAGCTTTCTTT,CAWSVSGGGTEAFF
TRBJ2-7,NA,many,TRBV7-2,TGTGCCAGCAGCTTCCCAGGGCTCTACGAGCAGTACTTC,CASSFPGLYEQYF
TRBJ2-1,TRBD2,few,TRBV7-2,TGTGCCAGCAGCTTACGTAGCGGGGATGAGCAGTTCTTC,CASSLRSGDEQFF
TRBJ2-3,NA,many,TRBV7-3,TGTGCCAGCAGCTTAGACCTAGCGCGCGGAGATACGCAGTATTTT,CASSLDLARGDTQYF
TRBJ2-7,NA,many,TRBV29-1,TGCAGCGTTGGGCAGTTAGACGAGCAGTACTTC,CSVGQLDEQYF
TRBJ2-1,NA,many,TRBV5-1,TGCGCCAGCAGCTTGGCCTCTTGGACCCACAATGAGCAGTTCTTC,CASSLASWTHNEQFF
TRBJ2-3,NA,many,TRBV9,TGTGCCAGCAGCGTAGCTGGAACGGGAGGCACAGATACGCAGTATTTT,CASSVAGTGGTDTQYF
TRBJ2-3,NA,many,TRBV27,TGTGCCAGCAGTTTAAGGGGGACCTACACAGATACGCAGTATTTT,CASSLRGTYTDTQYF
TRBJ2-1,TRBD1,many,TRBV24-1,TGTGCCACCAGTGACCCCGGACAGGTCAATGAGCAGTTCTTC,CATSDPGQVNEQFF
TRBJ2-1,NA,many,TRBV7-9,TGTGCCAGCAGCTTTGATTACTCCTACAATGAGCAGTTCTTC,CASSFDYSYNEQFF
TRBJ2-7,TRBD2,many,TRBV15,TGTGCCACCAGCAGAGATTGGGGCATAGCGGGACTGGACGAGCAGTACTTC,CATSRDWGIAGLDEQYF
TRBJ2-1,NA,many,TRBV4-3,TGCGCCAGCAGCCCCAGCGGTGATTCCTACAATGAGCAGTTCTTC,CASSPSGDSYNEQFF
TRBJ2-1,NA,NA,TRBV30,TGTGCCTGGACGGCGTCCTACAATGAGCAGTTCTTC,CAWTASYNEQFF
TRBJ2-7,TRBD1,many,TRBV7-9,TGTGCCAGCGGGATCGGACAGGGGTATTCCTACGAGCAGTACTTC,CASGIGQGYSYEQYF
TRBJ2-1,TRBD1,NA,TRBV7-2,TGTGCCAGCAGCCTGGGGACAGGGGTAGTACAAAATGAGCAGTTCTTC,CASSLGTGVVQNEQFF
TRBJ1-1,NA,many,TRBV29-1,TGCAGCGTTGAAGATCCGTTGGACGAAGCTTTCTTT,CSVEDPLDEAFF
TRBJ2-7,NA,many,TRBV20-1,TGCAGTGCTAGTGGACCAGGGAAATACGAGCAGTACTTC,CSASGPGKYEQYF
TRBJ2-6,TRBD1,NA,TRBV15,TGTGCCACCAGCTTGGACAGGGTAAAAACCAACGTCCTGACTTTC,CATSLDRVKTNVLTF
TRBJ2-3,NA,NA,TRBV7-2,TGTGCCAGCAGCTCGCACCCAGATACGCAGTATTTT,CASSSHPDTQYF
TRBJ1-2,NA,NA,TRBV6-5,TGTGCCAGCAGATCCCCCGGGCACCATGGCTACACCTTC,CASRSPGHHGYTF
TRBJ2-6,NA,many,TRBV7-2,TGTGCCAGCAGCTTATCTTGGTCTGGGGCCAACGTCCTGACTTTC,CASSLSWSGANVLTF
TRBJ2-5,TRBD2,many,TRBV12-3/TRBV12-4,TGTGCCAGCAGTACCAGACTAGCGGGGGATCAAGAGACCCAGTACTTC,CASSTRLAGDQETQYF
TRBJ2-7,TRBD2,NA,TRBV2,TGTGCCTTCAGCACCGGGACTAGCGTAGAGAAAAGCTCCTACGAGCAGTACTTC,CAFSTGTSVEKSSYEQYF
TRBJ2-1,NA,NA,TRBV18,TGTGCCAGCTCAAGCGGTTCGGGGGTAAATGAGCAGTTCTTC,CASSSGSGVNEQFF
TRBJ1-2,TRBD1,many,TRBV5-1,TGCGCCAGCAGCTTGGGGGACAGCAACTATGGCTACACCTTC,CASSLGDSNYGYTF
TRBJ2-7,TRBD2,many,TRBV5-1,TGCGCCAGCAGCGCAGCGGGAGTAGTACCCGAGCAGTACTTC,CASSAAGVVPEQYF
TRBJ1-6,NA,many,TRBV5-4,TGTGCCAGCAGCTCGGGATACAACTATAATTCACCCCTCCACTTT,CASSSGYNYNSPLHF
TRBJ1-2,NA,many,TRBV10-3,TGTGCCATCAGTGGGCAGCCGACGGACTATGGCTACACCTTC,CAISGQPTDYGYTF
TRBJ1-3,TRBD1,many,TRBV5-1,TGCGCCAGCAGCCAGGGGGCCACTGGAAACACCATATATTTT,CASSQGATGNTIYF
TRBJ2-1,TRBD2,many,TRBV10-3,TGTGCCATCAGGGAGCGGGACCCAGGCAATGAGCAGTTCTTC,CAIRERDPGNEQFF
TRBJ2-1,NA,many,TRBV4-3,TGCGCCAGCAGCCACCTCAATGAGCAGTTCTTC,CASSHLNEQFF
TRBJ2-7,NA,NA,TRBV5-5,TGTGCCAGCGGCCCCGGGCCCCCCTACGAGCAGTACTTC,CASGPGPPYEQYF
TRBJ2-1,NA,many,TRBV5-1,TGCGCCAGCAGCCCCGGTAGCGTAAGCTACAATGAGCAGTTCTTC,CASSPGSVSYNEQFF
TRBJ2-4,NA,many,TRBV19,TGTGCCAGTAGTCCCGTTGCGAAGGGGTTAGCCAAAAACATTCAGTACTTC,CASSPVAKGLAKNIQYF
TRBJ2-7,NA,few,TRBV20-1,TGCAGTGCGATACAGGGTGACCGAGGACGGGTCGAGCAGTACTTC,CSAIQGDRGRVEQYF
TRBJ2-3,NA,few,TRBV20-1,TGCAGTGCTAGACGAGGCGGACGTAGCACAGATACGCAGTATTTT,CSARRGGRSTDTQYF
TRBJ2-2,TRBD1,many,TRBV7-9,TGTGCCAGCAGCTTTAGCAGGGGGACCACCGGGGAGCTGTTTTTT,CASSFSRGTTGELFF
TRBJ2-2,NA,many,TRBV5-1,TGCGCCAGCAGCTCCCCCAGCGGCGGGGAGCTGTTTTTT,CASSSPSGGELFF
TRBJ2-7,NA,many,TRBV30,TGTGCCTGGAGTCGGGGACCTTACGAAGAGCAGTACTTC,CAWSRGPYEEQYF
TRBJ2-7,NA,many,TRBV20-1,TGCAGTGCTCTCCCAGGGACCCCCTACGAGCAGTACTTC,CSALPGTPYEQYF
TRBJ2-5,NA,NA,TRBV5-1,TGCGCCAGCAGCGCGGGGGAGACCCAGTACTTC,CASSAGETQYF
TRBJ2-7,TRBD1,many,TRBV5-1,TGCGCCAGCAGCACAGGACAGGAGTTAAGGGAGCAGTACTTC,CASSTGQELREQYF
TRBJ2-3,TRBD2,many,TRBV5-1,TGCGCCAGCAGCCCAGCCGGGACTACCACAGATACGCAGTATTTT,CASSPAGTTTDTQYF
TRBJ2-1,NA,many,TRBV29-1,TGCAGCGTTGAGGAGCTACGGAACAATGAGCAGTTCTTC,CSVEELRNNEQFF
TRBJ2-1,TRBD2,many,TRBV6-2/TRBV6-3,TGTGCCAGCGGCGGGCTAGCGGTCAATGAGCAGTTCTTC,CASGGLAVNEQFF
TRBJ2-2,NA,few,TRBV29-1,TGCAGCGGTGAGAACCGGGAGACCGGGGAGCTGTTTTTT,CSGENRETGELFF
TRBJ2-5,NA,many,TRBV20-1,TGCAGTGCAAAGGTCCGTAGGGGGACCCAGTACTTC,CSAKVRRGTQYF
TRBJ2-7,TRBD2,many,TRBV7-2,TGTGCCAGCAGCCCCCGGACTAGCACCTACGAGCAGTACTTC,CASSPRTSTYEQYF
TRBJ2-4,NA,many,TRBV6-2/TRBV6-3,TGTGCCAGCCAGACAGAGGACAAAAACATTCAGTACTTC,CASQTEDKNIQYF
TRBJ1-1,NA,many,TRBV25-1,TGTGCCAGCAGCGCCCCTTTGGGGGGTGGGGACACTGAAGCTTTCTTT,CASSAPLGGGDTEAFF
TRBJ2-1,NA,many,TRBV5-1,TGCGCCAGCAGCTTGCCGGCAGGGCTAAATGAGCAGTTCTTC,CASSLPAGLNEQFF
TRBJ1-6,NA,few,TRBV28,TGTGCCAGCAGCCTCTCGGAGAGGGGAAGGGCCCTCCACTTT,CASSLSERGRALHF
TRBJ2-4,TRBD2,many,TRBV6-2/TRBV6-3,TGTGCCAGCACGGGGGGTTTCATGGAAAACATTCAGTACTTC,CASTGGFMENIQYF
TRBJ2-7,TRBD1,many,TRBV5-1,TGCGCCAGCAGCCCAAGGACAGGGGGCGACTACGAGCAGTACTTC,CASSPRTGGDYEQYF
TRBJ2-7,NA,NA,TRBV7-9,TGTGCCAGCAGCACCCAACTAGTCTACGAGCAGTACTTC,CASSTQLVYEQYF
TRBJ2-7,NA,many,TRBV5-1,TGCGCCAGCAGCTTGGAAAGTCCGGGTTACGAGCAGTACTTC,CASSLESPGYEQYF
TRBJ2-3,TRBD2,many,TRBV12-3/TRBV12-4,TGTGCCAGCAGTCTTGGGACTAGCGGGAGGAGCACAGATACGCAGTATTTT,CASSLGTSGRSTDTQYF